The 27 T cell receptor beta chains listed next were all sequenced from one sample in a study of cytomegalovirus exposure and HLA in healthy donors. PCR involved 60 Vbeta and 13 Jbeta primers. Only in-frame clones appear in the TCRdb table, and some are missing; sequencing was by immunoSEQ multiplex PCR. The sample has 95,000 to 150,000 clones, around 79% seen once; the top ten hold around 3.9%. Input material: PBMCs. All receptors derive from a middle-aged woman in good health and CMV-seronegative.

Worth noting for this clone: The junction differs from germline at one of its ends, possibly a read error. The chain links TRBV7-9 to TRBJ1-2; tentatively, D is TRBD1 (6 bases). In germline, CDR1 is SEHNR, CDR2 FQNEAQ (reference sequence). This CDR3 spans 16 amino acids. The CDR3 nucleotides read TGTGCCAGCAGCGTAGCACAGGGAAATTCTAACTATGGCTACACCTTC. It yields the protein CASSVAQGNSNYGYTF.

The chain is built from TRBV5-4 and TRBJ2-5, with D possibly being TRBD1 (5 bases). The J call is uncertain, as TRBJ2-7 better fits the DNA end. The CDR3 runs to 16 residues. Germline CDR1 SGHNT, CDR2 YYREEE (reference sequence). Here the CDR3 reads CASSSGQGQSSYEQYF. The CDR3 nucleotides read TGTGCCAGCAGCTCCGGACAAGGACAAAGCTCCTACGAGCAGTACTTC.

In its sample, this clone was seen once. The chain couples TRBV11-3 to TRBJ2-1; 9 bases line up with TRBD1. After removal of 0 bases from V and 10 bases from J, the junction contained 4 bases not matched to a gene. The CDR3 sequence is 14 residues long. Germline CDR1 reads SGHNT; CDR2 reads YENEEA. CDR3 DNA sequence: TGTGCCAGCAGCTTAGATACAGGGGGCTGGGAGCAGTTCTTC. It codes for CASSLDTGGWEQFF.

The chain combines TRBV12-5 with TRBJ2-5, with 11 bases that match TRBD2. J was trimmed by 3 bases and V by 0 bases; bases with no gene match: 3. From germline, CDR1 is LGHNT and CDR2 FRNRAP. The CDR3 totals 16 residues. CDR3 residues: CASGLVRGLAEETQYF. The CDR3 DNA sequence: TGTGCTAGTGGTTTGGTACGGGGACTAGCGGAAGAGACCCAGTACTTC.

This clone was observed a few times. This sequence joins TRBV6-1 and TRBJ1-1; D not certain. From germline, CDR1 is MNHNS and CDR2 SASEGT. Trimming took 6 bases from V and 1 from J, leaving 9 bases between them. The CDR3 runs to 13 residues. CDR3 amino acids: CASSYAGNTEAFF. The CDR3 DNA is TGTGCCAGCAGCTACGCGGGGAACACTGAAGCTTTCTTT.

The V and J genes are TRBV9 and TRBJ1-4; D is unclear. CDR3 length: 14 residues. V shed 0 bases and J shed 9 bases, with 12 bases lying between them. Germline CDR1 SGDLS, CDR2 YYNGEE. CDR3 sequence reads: CASSVEPRPQKLFF. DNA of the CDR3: TGTGCCAGCAGCGTAGAGCCCAGGCCCCAAAAACTGTTTTTT.

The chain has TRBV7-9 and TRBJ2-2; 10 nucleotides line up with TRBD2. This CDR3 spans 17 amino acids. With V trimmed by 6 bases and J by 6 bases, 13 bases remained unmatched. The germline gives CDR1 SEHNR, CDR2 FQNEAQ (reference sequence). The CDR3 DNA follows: TGTGCCAGCAGAGCTAGCGGGAGAAGGGCCGGGGCCGGGGAGCTGTTTTTT. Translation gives CASRASGRRAGAGELFF.

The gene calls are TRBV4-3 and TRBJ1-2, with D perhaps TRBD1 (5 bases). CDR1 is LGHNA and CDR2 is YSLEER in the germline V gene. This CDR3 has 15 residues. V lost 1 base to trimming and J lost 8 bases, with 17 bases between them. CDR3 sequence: CASSQVGGRIGGYTF. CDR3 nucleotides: TGCGCCAGCAGCCAAGTCGGGGGAAGGATAGGAGGCTACACCTTC.

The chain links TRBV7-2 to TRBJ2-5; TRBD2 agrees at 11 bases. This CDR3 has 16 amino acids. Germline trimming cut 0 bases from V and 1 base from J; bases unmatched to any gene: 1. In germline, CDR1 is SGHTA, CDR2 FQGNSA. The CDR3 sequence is CASSLALAGGQETQYF. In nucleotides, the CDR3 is TGTGCCAGCAGCTTAGCCCTAGCGGGGGGCCAAGAGACCCAGTACTTC.

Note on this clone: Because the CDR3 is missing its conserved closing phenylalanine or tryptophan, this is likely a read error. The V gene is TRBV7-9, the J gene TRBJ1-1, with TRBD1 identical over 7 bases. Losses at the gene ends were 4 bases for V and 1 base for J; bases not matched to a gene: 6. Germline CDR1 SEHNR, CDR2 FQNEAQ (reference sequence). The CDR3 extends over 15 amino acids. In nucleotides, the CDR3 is TGTGCCAGCAGCTCTAGGGACAGACCGAACACTGAAGCTTTCCTT. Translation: CASSSRDRPNTEAFL.

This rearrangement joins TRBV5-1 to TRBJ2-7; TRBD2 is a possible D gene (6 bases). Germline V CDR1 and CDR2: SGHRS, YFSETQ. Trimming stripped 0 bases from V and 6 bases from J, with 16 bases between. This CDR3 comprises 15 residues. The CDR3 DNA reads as TGCGCCAGCAGCTTGGCGGCGGGGTTGGTTTCCGAGCAGTACTTC. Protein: CASSLAAGLVSEQYF. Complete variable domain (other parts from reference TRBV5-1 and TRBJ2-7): KAGVTQTPRYLIKTRGQQVTLSCSPISGHRSVSWYQQTPGQGLQFLFEYFSETQRNKGNFPGRFSGRQFSNSRSEMNVSTLELGDSALYLCASSLAAGLVSEQYFGPGTRLTVT.

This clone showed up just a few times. The CDR3 region is CASSPQGDLTEAFF. CDR3 bases: TGTGCCAGCTCACCACAGGGGGATCTCACTGAAGCTTTCTTT. The V and J genes are TRBV18 and TRBJ1-1; weak D call: TRBD1 (6 bases). Germline lookup yields CDR1 KGHSH and CDR2 LQKENI. Trimming removed 1 base at V and 4 bases at J, with 10 bases between. This CDR3 has 14 amino acids.

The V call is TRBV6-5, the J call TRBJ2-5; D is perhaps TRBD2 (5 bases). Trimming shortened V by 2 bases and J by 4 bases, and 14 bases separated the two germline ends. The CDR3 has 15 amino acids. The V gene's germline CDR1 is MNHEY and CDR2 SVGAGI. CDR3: CASSYRVGVGETQYF. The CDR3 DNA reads TGTGCCAGCAGTTACAGGGTGGGAGTGGGAGAGACCCAGTACTTC.

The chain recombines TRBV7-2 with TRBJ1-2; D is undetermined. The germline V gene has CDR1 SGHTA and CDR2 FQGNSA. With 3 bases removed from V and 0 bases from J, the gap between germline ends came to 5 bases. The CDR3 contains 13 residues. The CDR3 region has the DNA TGTGCCAGCAGCTTGGGCGCTAACTATGGCTACACCTTC. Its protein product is CASSLGANYGYTF. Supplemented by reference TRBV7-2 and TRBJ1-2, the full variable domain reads GAGVSQSPSNKVTEKGKDVELRCDPISGHTALYWYRQSLGQGLEFLIYFQGNSAPDKSGLPSDRFSAERTGGSVSTLTIQRTQQEDSAVYLCASSLGANYGYTFGSGTRLTVV.

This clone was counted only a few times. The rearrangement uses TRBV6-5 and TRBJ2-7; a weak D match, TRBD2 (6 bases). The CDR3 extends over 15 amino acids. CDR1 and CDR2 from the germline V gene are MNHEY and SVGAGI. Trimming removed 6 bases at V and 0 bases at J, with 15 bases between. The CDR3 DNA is TGTGCCAGCAGACAACCCGGGGGTAGCTCCTACGAGCAGTACTTC. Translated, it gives CASRQPGGSSYEQYF.

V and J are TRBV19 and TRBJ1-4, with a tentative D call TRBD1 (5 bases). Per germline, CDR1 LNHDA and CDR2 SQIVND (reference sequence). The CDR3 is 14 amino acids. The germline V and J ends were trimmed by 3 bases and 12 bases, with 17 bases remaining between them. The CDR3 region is CASSIPGRGIELFF. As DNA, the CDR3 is TGTGCCAGTAGTATCCCCGGGAGGGGTATAGAACTGTTTTTT.

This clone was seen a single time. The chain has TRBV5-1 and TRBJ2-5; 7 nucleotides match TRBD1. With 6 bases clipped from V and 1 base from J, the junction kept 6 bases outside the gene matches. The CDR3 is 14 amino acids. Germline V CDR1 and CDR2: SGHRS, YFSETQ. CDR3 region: CASNLGQLQETQYF. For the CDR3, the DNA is TGCGCCAGCAACCTGGGACAGCTCCAAGAGACCCAGTACTTC.

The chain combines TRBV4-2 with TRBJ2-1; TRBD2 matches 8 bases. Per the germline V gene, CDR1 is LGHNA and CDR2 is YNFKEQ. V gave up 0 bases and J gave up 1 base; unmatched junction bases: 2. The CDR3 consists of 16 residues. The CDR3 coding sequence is TGTGCCAGCAGCCAAGAAGAGCGGGGGTCCTACAATGAGCAGTTCTTC. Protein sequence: CASSQEERGSYNEQFF.

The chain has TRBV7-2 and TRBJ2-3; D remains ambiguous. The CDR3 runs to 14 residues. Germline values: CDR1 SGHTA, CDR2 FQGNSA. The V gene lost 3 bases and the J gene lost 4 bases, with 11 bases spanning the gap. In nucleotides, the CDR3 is TGTGCCAGCAGCTTTATCTTATCCCCAGATACGCAGTATTTT. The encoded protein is CASSFILSPDTQYF.

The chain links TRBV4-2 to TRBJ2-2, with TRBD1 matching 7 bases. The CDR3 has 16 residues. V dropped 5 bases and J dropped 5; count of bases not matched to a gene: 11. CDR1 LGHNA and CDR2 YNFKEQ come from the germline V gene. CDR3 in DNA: TGTGCCAGCAGCTTTCAACAGGGGTCGGGGACCGGGGAGCTGTTTTTT. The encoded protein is CASSFQQGSGTGELFF.

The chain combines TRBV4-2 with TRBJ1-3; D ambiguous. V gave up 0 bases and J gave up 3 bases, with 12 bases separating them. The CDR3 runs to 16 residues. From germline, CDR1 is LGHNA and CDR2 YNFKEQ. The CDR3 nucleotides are TGTGCCAGCAGCCAAGATCGGGGTTCAGGTGGAAACACCATATATTTT. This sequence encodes CASSQDRGSGGNTIYF.

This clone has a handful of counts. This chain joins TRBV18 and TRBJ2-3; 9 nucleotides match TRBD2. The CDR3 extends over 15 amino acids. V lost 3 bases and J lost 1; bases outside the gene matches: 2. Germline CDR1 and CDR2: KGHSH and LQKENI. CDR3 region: CASSPRTSGTDTQYF. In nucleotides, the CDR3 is TGTGCCAGCTCACCCAGGACTAGCGGCACAGATACGCAGTATTTT.

CDR3 loop: CASSPSGRRADTQYF. CDR3 DNA: TGCGCCAGCAGCCCAAGCGGGAGAAGAGCAGATACGCAGTATTTT. The chain uses TRBV5-1 and TRBJ2-3; TRBD2 matches 8 bases. The ends lost 4 bases at V and 4 bases at J; junction bases unmatched: 8. Germline CDR1 reads SGHRS; CDR2 reads YFSETQ. The CDR3 length is 15 residues.

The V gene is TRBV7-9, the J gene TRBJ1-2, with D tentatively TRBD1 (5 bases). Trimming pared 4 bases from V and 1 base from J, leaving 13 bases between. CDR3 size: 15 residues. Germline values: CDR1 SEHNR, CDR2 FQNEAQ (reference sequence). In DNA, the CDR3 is TGTGCCAGCAGCTCCCGGTCGGGGGGTAACTATGGCTACACCTTC. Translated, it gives CASSSRSGGNYGYTF.

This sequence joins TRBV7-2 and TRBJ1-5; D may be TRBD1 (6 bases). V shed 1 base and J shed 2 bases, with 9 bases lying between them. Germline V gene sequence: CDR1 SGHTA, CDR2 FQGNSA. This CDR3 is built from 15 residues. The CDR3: CASSLVRGGNQPQHF. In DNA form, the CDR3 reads TGTGCCAGCAGCTTAGTCAGGGGAGGCAATCAGCCCCAGCATTTT.

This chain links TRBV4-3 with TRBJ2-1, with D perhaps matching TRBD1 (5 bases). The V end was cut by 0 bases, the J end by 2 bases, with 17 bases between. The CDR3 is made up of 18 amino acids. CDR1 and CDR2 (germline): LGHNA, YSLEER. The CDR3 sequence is CASSQDRVWGGPYNEQFF. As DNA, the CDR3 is TGCGCCAGCAGCCAAGACCGGGTATGGGGCGGTCCCTACAATGAGCAGTTCTTC.

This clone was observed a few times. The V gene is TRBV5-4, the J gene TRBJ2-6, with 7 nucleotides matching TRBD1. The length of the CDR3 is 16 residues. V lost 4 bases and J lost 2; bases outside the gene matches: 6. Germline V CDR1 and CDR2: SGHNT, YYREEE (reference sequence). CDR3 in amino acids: CASSPPDRAGANVLTF. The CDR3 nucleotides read TGTGCCAGCAGCCCCCCCGACAGGGCTGGGGCCAACGTCCTGACTTTC.